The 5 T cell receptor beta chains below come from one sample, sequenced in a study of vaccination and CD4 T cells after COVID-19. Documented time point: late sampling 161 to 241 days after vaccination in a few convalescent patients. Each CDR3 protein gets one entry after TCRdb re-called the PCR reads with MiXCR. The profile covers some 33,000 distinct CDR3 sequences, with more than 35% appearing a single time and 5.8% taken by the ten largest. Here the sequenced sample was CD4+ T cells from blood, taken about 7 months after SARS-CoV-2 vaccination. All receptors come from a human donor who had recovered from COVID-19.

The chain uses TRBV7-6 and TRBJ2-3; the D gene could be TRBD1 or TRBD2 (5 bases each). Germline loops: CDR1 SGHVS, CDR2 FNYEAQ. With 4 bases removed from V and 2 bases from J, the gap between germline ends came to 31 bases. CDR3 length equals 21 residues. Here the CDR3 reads CASSSYPPGPNPSPSTDTQYF. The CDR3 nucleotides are TGTGCCAGCAGCTCCTATCCTCCGGGACCCAACCCCTCCCCCTCCACAGATACGCAGTATTTT.

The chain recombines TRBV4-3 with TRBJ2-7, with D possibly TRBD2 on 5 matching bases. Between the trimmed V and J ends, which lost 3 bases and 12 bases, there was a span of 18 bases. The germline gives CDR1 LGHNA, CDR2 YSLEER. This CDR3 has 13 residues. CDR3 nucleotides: TGCGCCAGCAGCCATCAAAAGGGTCCCAGCGGGTACTTC. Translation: CASSHQKGPSGYF.

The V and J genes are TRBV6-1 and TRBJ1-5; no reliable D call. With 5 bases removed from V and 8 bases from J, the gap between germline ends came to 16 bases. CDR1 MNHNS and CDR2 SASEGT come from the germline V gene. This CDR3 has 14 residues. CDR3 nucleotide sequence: TGTGCCAGCAGTCTCCTCTCGGCCGGGGAGCCCCAGCATTTT. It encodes CASSLLSAGEPQHF.

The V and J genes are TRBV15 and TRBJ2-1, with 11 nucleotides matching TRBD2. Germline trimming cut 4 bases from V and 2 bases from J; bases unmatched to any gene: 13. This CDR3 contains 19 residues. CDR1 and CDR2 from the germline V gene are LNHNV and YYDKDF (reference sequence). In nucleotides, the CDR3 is TGTGCCACCAGCAACGGAGGGGCTAGCGGGAGGTCCCCCTACAATGAGCAGTTCTTC. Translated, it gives CATSNGGASGRSPYNEQFF.

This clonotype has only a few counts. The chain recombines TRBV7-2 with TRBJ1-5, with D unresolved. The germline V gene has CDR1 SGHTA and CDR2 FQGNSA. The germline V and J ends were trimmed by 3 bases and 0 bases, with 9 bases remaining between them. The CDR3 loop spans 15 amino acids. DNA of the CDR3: TGTGCCAGCAGCTTCAGCGTCCTTAGCAATCAGCCCCAGCATTTT. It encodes CASSFSVLSNQPQHF.